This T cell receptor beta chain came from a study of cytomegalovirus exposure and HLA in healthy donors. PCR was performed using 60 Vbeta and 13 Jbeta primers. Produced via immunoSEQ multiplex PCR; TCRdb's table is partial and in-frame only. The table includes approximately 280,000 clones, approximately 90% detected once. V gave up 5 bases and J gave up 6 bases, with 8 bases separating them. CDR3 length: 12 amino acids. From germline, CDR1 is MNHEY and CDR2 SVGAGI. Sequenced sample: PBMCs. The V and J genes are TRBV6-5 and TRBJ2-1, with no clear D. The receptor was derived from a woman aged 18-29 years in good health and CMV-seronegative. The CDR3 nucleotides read TGTGCCAGCAGTCGGCGGAGCAATGAGCAGTTCTTC. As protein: CASSRRSNEQFF.